Following are 22 T cell receptor beta chains from one sample sequenced in a study of shared clonotypes between healthy human individuals. Clones were sequenced by immunoSEQ multiplex PCR, and TCRdb holds only the in-frame ones, with some missing. The sample gives approximately 530,000 clones, roughly 95% of which show up once; about 0.054% is in the top ten. The sample comprised naive CD4+ T cells sorted from blood. Described subset: CD45RA+ positively selected. The source is a woman in her 30s in good health.

The V gene is TRBV7-9, the J gene TRBJ2-5; D ambiguous. TRBJ2-7 matches the DNA end more closely, so the J call is doubtful. Germline values: CDR1 SEHNR, CDR2 FQNEAQ (reference sequence). The CDR3 has 13 residues. The CDR3 here is CASSTLITYEQYF. The CDR3 DNA sequence: TGTGCCAGCAGCACCTTAATTACCTACGAGCAGTACTTC.

This sequence joins TRBV28 and TRBJ2-7, with D possibly called TRBD1 or TRBD2 (5 bases each). Trimming left V 6 bases short and J 4 bases short, with 13 bases between. The germline V gene has CDR1 MDHEN and CDR2 SYDVKM. CDR3 length equals 13 residues. CDR3 nucleotides: TGTGCCAGCAGGATCGGGACCGCGTACGAGCAGTACTTC. It encodes CASRIGTAYEQYF.

The rearrangement joins TRBV2 to TRBJ2-5, with 8 positions matching TRBD2. Germline loops: CDR1 SNHLY, CDR2 FYNNEI. V trimming: 1 base; J trimming: 5 bases; junction bases outside the gene matches: 6. The CDR3 has 15 amino acids. CDR3 sequence (DNA): TGTGCCAGCAGTGAAGGGGCGGGGGGAATTGAGACCCAGTACTTC. This translates into CASSEGAGGIETQYF. Together with reference TRBV2 and TRBJ2-5, the CDR3 gives the full variable domain: EPEVTQTPSHQVTQMGQEVILRCVPISNHLYFYWYRQILGQKVEFLVSFYNNEISEKSEIFDDQFSVERPDGSNFTLKIRSTKLEDSAMYFCASSEGAGGIETQYFGPGTRLLVL.

V and J are TRBV27 and TRBJ1-6; possibly TRBD1 for D (5 bases). V lost 6 bases, J lost 0 bases, and 18 bases lay in between. CDR1 is MNHEY and CDR2 is SMNVEV in the germline V gene (reference sequence). The CDR3 has 18 amino acids. The CDR3 loop is CASSRSGQGGSYNSPLHF. CDR3 nucleotides: TGTGCCAGCAGCCGGAGTGGGCAGGGTGGCTCCTATAATTCACCCCTCCACTTT.

V usage is TRBV30 and J usage is TRBJ2-7; TRBD2 matches 8 bases. The germline CDR1 and CDR2 sequences are GTSNPN and SVGIG (reference sequence). The CDR3 is 12 residues long. Trimming removed 4 bases from V and 4 bases from J; junction bases left unmatched: 3. This CDR3 reads CAWTRGGYEQYF. CDR3 bases: TGTGCCTGGACCCGGGGGGGGTACGAGCAGTACTTC.

This sequence joins TRBV30 and TRBJ2-7, with D perhaps TRBD1 or TRBD2 (5 bases each). From germline, CDR1 is GTSNPN and CDR2 SVGIG (reference sequence). The CDR3 loop spans 15 amino acids. Trimming took off 0 bases at V and 6 bases at J, with 18 bases between the two ends. Here the CDR3 DNA reads TGTGCCTGGAGTGTACGGGGCAGCGAGAGACCCGAGCAGTACTTC. It is translated as CAWSVRGSERPEQYF. Variable domain in full (rest from reference TRBV30 and TRBJ2-7): SQTIHQWPATLVQPVGSPLSLECTVEGTSNPNLYWYRQAAGRGLQLLFYSVGIGQISSEVPQNLSASRPQDRQFILSSKKLLLSDSGFYLCAWSVRGSERPEQYFGPGTRLTVT.

V is TRBV4-1 and J is TRBJ2-1; 10 bases map to TRBD2. With V trimmed by 0 bases and J by 4 bases, 12 bases remained unmatched. Germline CDR1 reads MGHRA; CDR2 reads YSYEKL. The length of the CDR3 is 19 residues. The CDR3 spells CASSQELAGLRWGYNEQFF. CDR3 DNA sequence: TGCGCCAGCAGCCAAGAACTAGCGGGACTCAGATGGGGTTACAATGAGCAGTTCTTC.

The rearrangement uses TRBV5-1 and TRBJ1-2; D possibly corresponds to TRBD1 (6 bases). Per germline, CDR1 SGHRS and CDR2 YFSETQ. CDR3 length equals 13 residues. V was trimmed by 3 bases and J by 7 bases, leaving 13 bases between them. The CDR3 DNA follows: TGCGCCAGCAGCTCGCACGGGGGGCTTGGCTACACCTTC. Translated: CASSSHGGLGYTF.

This chain connects TRBV18 to TRBJ1-5, with 8 bases fitting TRBD1. Germline loops: CDR1 KGHSH, CDR2 LQKENI. V was pared by 2 bases and J by 8 bases, with 5 bases of the junction left unmatched. The CDR3 contains 14 residues. CDR3 coding DNA: TGTGCCAGCTCACCAACAGGGGGATCAGAGCCCCAGCATTTT. It encodes CASSPTGGSEPQHF.

The chain has TRBV6-6 and TRBJ1-2; maybe TRBD1 (5 bases). CDR1 MNHNY and CDR2 SVGAGI come from the germline V gene (reference sequence). The CDR3 sequence is 14 residues long. V was shortened by 4 bases and J by 7 bases, with 16 bases between the two germline ends. The CDR3 nucleotides are TGTGCCAGCAGTTTGAGGTGGGGGGAGGGTGGCTACACCTTC. It is translated as CASSLRWGEGGYTF.

This chain joins TRBV5-6 and TRBJ1-1, with D hard to call. Trimming took 3 bases from V and 1 from J, leaving 13 bases between them. Per germline, CDR1 SGHDT and CDR2 YYEEEE. This CDR3 has 15 amino acids. The CDR3 region is CASSSTGRTNTEAFF. The CDR3 region has the DNA TGTGCCAGCAGCTCCACTGGACGGACGAACACTGAAGCTTTCTTT.

The chain is built from TRBV28 and TRBJ2-7, with 9 positions matching TRBD1. V shed 6 bases and J 3 bases; nucleotides not matched to a gene: 3. The germline V gene has CDR1 MDHEN and CDR2 SYDVKM. This CDR3 has 13 amino acids. This CDR3 is CASRQTGGYEQYF. CDR3 DNA sequence: TGTGCCAGCAGGCAGACAGGGGGCTACGAGCAGTACTTC.

The chain joins TRBV7-4 to TRBJ2-5; tentatively, D is TRBD1 (6 bases). The CDR3 is 14 residues long. Trimming left V 6 bases short and J 5 bases short, with 16 bases between. Germline lookup yields CDR1 SGHVT and CDR2 SQSDAQ. The CDR3 DNA follows: TGTGCCAGCAGTCTGCGATGGACAGCGGAGACCCAGTACTTC. It translates to CASSLRWTAETQYF.

DNA of the CDR3: TGTGCCAGCAGCCCCGGCGGGCTAGCGGGAGGCCAGGAGCAGTTCTTC. Translating gives CASSPGGLAGGQEQFF. V and J are TRBV11-3 and TRBJ2-1, with 11 nucleotides matching TRBD2. The CDR3 has 16 residues. After removal of 5 bases from V and 10 bases from J, the junction contained 13 bases not matched to a gene. CDR1 SGHNT and CDR2 YENEEA come from the germline V gene.

The chain uses TRBV10-3 and TRBJ1-1, with a possible D match to TRBD1 (6 bases). Germline V CDR1 and CDR2: ENHRY, SYGVKD. The CDR3 runs to 13 residues. V dropped 6 bases and J dropped 1 base, with 9 bases sitting between them. The CDR3 reads CAIRLGGNTEAFF. DNA for the CDR3: TGTGCCATCAGATTAGGGGGGAACACTGAAGCTTTCTTT.

Of note for this clone: The identical CDR3 is also encoded by other nucleotide sequences in the sample. The V call is TRBV7-9, the J call TRBJ2-1; D gene unclear. The CDR3 loop spans 14 amino acids. Trimming cost V 0 bases and J 0 bases, with 3 bases left between them. Germline CDR1 is SEHNR and CDR2 is FQNEAQ (reference sequence). The CDR3 coding sequence is TGTGCCAGCAGCTTAGCTAGCTCCTACAATGAGCAGTTCTTC. Translation gives CASSLASSYNEQFF. Full variable domain (remainder filled in from reference TRBV7-9 and TRBJ2-1): DTGVSQNPRHKITKRGQNVTFRCDPISEHNRLYWYRQTLGQGPEFLTYFQNEAQLEKSRLLSDRFSAERPKGSFSTLEIQRTEQGDSAMYLCASSLASSYNEQFFGPGTRLTVL.

This clone appeared once. V is TRBV2 and J is TRBJ2-7; no definite D call. Trimming pared 6 bases from V and 6 bases from J, leaving 9 bases between. Per germline, CDR1 SNHLY and CDR2 FYNNEI. The CDR3 runs to 11 residues. CDR3 loop: CASRREGEQYF. As DNA, the CDR3 is TGTGCCAGCAGGCGAGAAGGCGAGCAGTACTTC.

The chain employs TRBV5-1 and TRBJ1-1; D uncertain. CDR3 length equals 14 residues. V shed 0 bases and J shed 2 bases, with 8 bases lying between them. Germline CDR1 reads SGHRS; CDR2 reads YFSETQ. CDR3 sequence reads: CASSLEVDNTEAFF. The CDR3 DNA is TGCGCCAGCAGCTTGGAGGTGGACAACACTGAAGCTTTCTTT.

The V gene is TRBV7-9, the J gene TRBJ2-1; D might be TRBD2 (5 bases). The CDR3 covers 14 residues. In germline, CDR1 is SEHNR, CDR2 FQNEAQ (reference sequence). The V end lost 5 bases, the J end lost 9 bases, and 17 bases lay between the germline ends. CDR3 nucleotides: TGTGCCAGCAGCCTTTTAGCGACCTCCGGTGAGCAGTTCTTC. Its protein product is CASSLLATSGEQFF.

The chain recombines TRBV7-9 with TRBJ2-7; D may be TRBD1 (6 bases). Trimming removed 3 bases at V and 6 bases at J, with 18 bases between. This CDR3 is built from 15 residues. Germline lookup yields CDR1 SEHNR and CDR2 FQNEAQ (reference sequence). CDR3 residues: CASSLDYRVAAEQYF. CDR3 DNA: TGTGCCAGCAGCTTGGATTACAGGGTGGCCGCCGAGCAGTACTTC.

This chain links TRBV15 with TRBJ1-5, with D possibly matching TRBD1 (6 bases). This CDR3 comprises 15 residues. Germline V gene data show CDR1 as LNHNV and CDR2 as YYDKDF (reference sequence). V shed 0 bases and J shed 6 bases, with 12 bases lying between them. Here the CDR3 DNA reads TGTGCCACCAGCAGAGATAGTTCGGGGGCTCAGCCCCAGCATTTT. Translating gives CATSRDSSGAQPQHF.

This chain joins TRBV20-1 and TRBJ2-5; D unclear. V was pared by 7 bases and J by 1 base, with 7 bases between. The CDR3 sequence is 11 residues long. Germline V gene data show CDR1 as DFQATT and CDR2 as SNEGSKA (reference sequence). Here the CDR3 DNA reads TGCAGTGGCGGTATCCAAGAGACCCAGTACTTC. Translating it yields CSGGIQETQYF.